Reported below is one TCR beta chain. MiXCR, applied by TCRdb to the RT-PCR reads, yields one record per CDR3 protein. Found here are almost 700,000 distinct CDR3 sequences, about 14% of them singletons; the top ten hold 3% to 4.5%. V trimming: 8 bases; J trimming: 2 bases; junction bases outside the gene matches: 11. Germline CDR1 is SNHLY and CDR2 is FYNNEI. The CDR3 spans 15 residues. Sequenced input: memory CD4+ T cells from blood. The V and J genes are TRBV2 and TRBJ1-2, with TRBD1 identical over 7 bases. This receptor was obtained from a female donor in good health, serving as a healthy control. The CDR3 region has the DNA TGTGCCAGCGGACGAACTCGGGACAGAAACTATGGCTACACCTTC. It yields the protein CASGRTRDRNYGYTF.